This is a list of T cell receptor beta chains from one sample in a study of a mutant IDH1 vaccine in newly diagnosed glioma. This table comes from immunoSEQ multiplex PCR, and its TCRdb copy is limited to in-frame clones, with some not included. There are around 9,800 clones in the sample; around 89% occur only once, and about 5.2% lies in the top ten. These receptors' antigens are unknown. The source was PBMCs, collected from a glioma patient whose treatment included an IDH1 peptide vaccine. The receptors come from a woman aged 40 to 55 with glioma. Some clones in this sample may be carry-over from other donors' samples. The conserved cysteine and the conserved F or W are not part of the CDR3 here. A D gene is named only where the DNA matches it firmly.

D	J	V	CDR3
NA	TRBJ2-5	TRBV30	AWSPGAETQY
NA	TRBJ2-7	TRBV4-1	ASSQDGGMWTGSNEQY
NA	TRBJ1-1	TRBV21-1	ASSRDRGRGTEAF
NA	TRBJ2-7	TRBV11-2	ASSLEYYEQY
NA	TRBJ2-1	TRBV2	ANRGSVYNEQF
TRBD2	TRBJ2-1	TRBV10-1	ASSERGGRDHNEQF
NA	TRBJ2-1	TRBV6-1	ASRTGSSTANEQF
NA	TRBJ2-7	TRBV11-2	ASSLRTAGDEQY
TRBD1	TRBJ1-1	TRBV6-5	ASSFGQGRMNTEAF
NA	TRBJ1-5	TRBV5-8	ASSHDMSGNQPQH
TRBD1	TRBJ2-7	TRBV28	ASSLGTGRGVYEQY
NA	TRBJ2-3	TRBV7-9	ASSVGGGAETDTQY
NA	TRBJ2-7	TRBV7-9	ASSLVDSTYEQY
TRBD1	TRBJ1-5	TRBV10-3	AISDRTGLNQPQH
NA	TRBJ1-2	TRBV6-5	ASSYHGGDYGYT
NA	TRBJ2-6	TRBV7-9	ASSLIRGAGANVLT
TRBD2	TRBJ2-3	TRBV7-2	ASSTQSGLAGGGNTQY
TRBD2	TRBJ2-3	TRBV7-3	ASSRTSGTSTDTQY
NA	TRBJ1-1	TRBV29-1	SVEVRQAQSYTEAF
NA	TRBJ1-2	TRBV6-1	ASSEAGGGGGYT
TRBD1	TRBJ1-4	TRBV30	AWSRTGVNEKLF
NA	TRBJ1-5	TRBV19	ASSRMGGNQPQH
NA	TRBJ2-7	TRBV6-6	ASSYAASYYEQY
NA	TRBJ1-1	TRBV7-6	ASSLNSRDEAF
NA	TRBJ1-1	TRBV6-5	ASRPRWDLFGKAF
NA	TRBJ1-4	TRBV6-5	ASRRGATNEKLF
NA	TRBJ2-5	TRBV5-1	ASSLGGGETQY